The clone carrying this TCR beta chain has just a few counts. This sample was included in a study of blood T cells in healthy people across ages. Together with a sample-barcoded 5' primer, a J-beta primer mix was included in a second PCR lasting about 7 to 12 cycles. With 12 random nucleotides, a template-switch adaptor tagged each individual cDNA molecule. One entry per CDR3 protein, called by TCRdb with MiXCR from the 5' RACE reads. Among 700,000 to 900,000 distinct CDR3 sequences listed, under 30% were seen once. V was clipped by 3 bases and J by 5 bases, with 16 bases between them. The CDR3 totals 16 residues. CDR1 and CDR2 (germline): LNHNV, YYDKDF (reference sequence). This sample was also put to use in a study of T cells of mothers and their children.

The chain couples TRBV15 to TRBJ1-4; tentative D call: TRBD1 (5 bases). The sequence was obtained from a boy between 5 and 17 years old in good health. The sequenced sample was blood. DNA of the CDR3: TGTGCCACCAGCAGGGGAAGAGACAGAGAAAATGAAAAACTGTTTTTT. Residues: CATSRGRDRENEKLFF.